This TCR beta chain was observed in a study of shared clonotypes between healthy human individuals. Some clones are missing from TCRdb's copy, which holds only in-frame ones; the method was immunoSEQ multiplex PCR. The sample records roughly 890,000 clones, 80% to 95% being singletons. CD8 cells classed as naive were CD45RO-negative and positively selected for CCR7, excluding terminally differentiated effector memory CD45RA+ cells. A note on this clone: The antigen is not known.

General study findings and limits: An effect of sequencing depth on clonotype sharing among donors was expected.

Sequenced input: naive CD8+ T cells sorted from blood. The receptor comes from a man aged 25-45 years in good health.

The CDR3 sequence: CASSFPRGTNYGYTF. The CDR3 DNA reads TGTGCCAGCAGCTTCCCAAGGGGGACAAACTATGGCTACACCTTC. The rearrangement uses TRBV7-9 and TRBJ1-2; the D gene is possibly TRBD1 (6 bases). Trimming pared 3 bases from V and 2 bases from J, leaving 13 bases between. Germline V gene sequence: CDR1 SEHNR, CDR2 FQNEAQ (reference sequence). The CDR3 is 15 residues long.